The next 9 T cell receptor beta chains were all read from a single sample in a study of radiotherapy plus CTLA-4 blockade in lung cancer. This table comes from immunoSEQ multiplex PCR, and its TCRdb copy is limited to in-frame clones, with some not included. In the table there are about 110,000 clones, 85% to 90% of which are singletons. Sequencing was performed on peripheral blood, taken from a patient treated with radiotherapy plus ipilimumab. All receptors come from a human donor with non-small cell lung cancer that progressed on radiotherapy plus ipilimumab. Some clones in this sample may be carry-over from other donors' samples.

This clone was seen more than once but under ten times. The chain carries TRBV29-1 and TRBJ1-2; 7 bases map to TRBD1. Germline CDR1 reads SQVTM; CDR2 reads ANQGSEA. J gave up 5 bases and V 6 bases, and 6 bases lay outside the gene matches. CDR3 size: 12 residues. CDR3 residues: CSVGETGYGYTF. The CDR3 bases are TGCAGCGTCGGCGAGACAGGGTATGGCTACACCTTC.

The table lists this clone with a count of one. This chain connects TRBV7-9 to TRBJ1-2, with a possible D match to TRBD1 (6 bases). The CDR3 covers 16 residues. Germline V gene sequence: CDR1 SEHNR, CDR2 FQNEAQ (reference sequence). V was trimmed by 4 bases and J by 1 base, leaving 16 bases between them. The DNA of the CDR3 is TGTGCCAGCAGCTCCCCGTCGGACAGCCTTAACTATGGCTACACCTTC. It codes for CASSSPSDSLNYGYTF.

The chain carries TRBV7-2 and TRBJ2-3; 14 nucleotides match TRBD2. Germline-derived CDR1 and CDR2 are SGHTA and FQGNSA. The CDR3 consists of 18 residues. The trim removed 5 bases at V and 5 bases at J, leaving 12 bases unmatched. CDR3 sequence reads: CASSLFRLAGGRVDTQYF. As DNA, the CDR3 is TGTGCCAGCAGCCTCTTCCGACTAGCGGGGGGGCGAGTAGATACGCAGTATTTT.

V usage is TRBV10-3 and J usage is TRBJ2-1; TRBD2 matches at 9 bases. Germline V gene lookup returns CDR1 ENHRY and CDR2 SYGVKD. V was pared by 0 bases and J by 2 bases, with 5 bases of the junction left unmatched. This CDR3 contains 17 residues. Here the CDR3 reads CAISESWVAGAYNEQFF. CDR3 coding DNA: TGTGCCATCAGTGAGTCGTGGGTAGCGGGGGCCTACAATGAGCAGTTCTTC.

As regards this clone: Germline is not matched at one junction end, which may reflect a read error. The CDR3 sequence: CATRLAGTYNEQLF. The CDR3 region has the DNA TGCGCCACCCGACTAGCGGGTACCTACAATGAGCAGCTCTTC. The gene calls are TRBV5-1 and TRBJ2-1; 10 bases align to TRBD2. CDR1 and CDR2 from the germline V gene are SGHRS and YFSETQ. The CDR3 loop spans 14 amino acids.

The chain combines TRBV18 with TRBJ2-3, with D unresolved. CDR3 length equals 14 residues. V lost 1 base, J lost 3 bases, and 8 bases lay in between. The V gene's germline CDR1 is KGHSH and CDR2 LQKENI. CDR3 sequence reads: CASSPLGQTDTQYF. In DNA form, the CDR3 reads TGTGCCAGCTCACCACTGGGTCAAACAGATACGCAGTATTTT.

The V call is TRBV28, the J call TRBJ2-7, with D maybe TRBD1 (5 bases). This CDR3 region has 14 residues. CDR1 and CDR2 from the germline V gene are MDHEN and SYDVKM. V was clipped by 2 bases and J by 6 bases, with 14 bases between them. The CDR3 reads CASSLQGSTREQYF. As DNA, the CDR3 is TGTGCCAGCAGTTTACAGGGAAGTACTCGCGAGCAGTACTTC.

The rearrangement uses TRBV12-5 and TRBJ2-2; unclear D gene. Trimming cost V 3 bases and J 1 base, with 9 bases left between them. The germline V gene has CDR1 LGHNT and CDR2 FRNRAP. This CDR3 is built from 15 residues. CDR3 DNA: TGTGCTAGTGGTTTAGGACCGATGAACACCGGGGAGCTGTTTTTT. Protein sequence: CASGLGPMNTGELFF.

For the CDR3, the DNA is TGTGCCAGCAGTTTTGGGACAGGGTCCTACGAGCAGTACTTC. Residues: CASSFGTGSYEQYF. This chain uses TRBV27 with TRBJ2-7, with 9 bases identical to TRBD1. V was clipped by 3 bases and J by 1 base; unmatched bases: 1. CDR1 MNHEY and CDR2 SMNVEV come from the germline V gene (reference sequence). The CDR3 sequence is 14 residues long.